One sample yielded the 16 T cell receptor beta chains listed below, sequenced in a study of cytomegalovirus exposure and HLA in healthy donors. In the PCR, 60 Vbeta and 13 Jbeta primers were used. Generated by immunoSEQ multiplex PCR, the TCRdb table keeps only in-frame clones and is missing some. The table lists under 200,000 clones, approximately 82% of them singletons. The sample taken for sequencing was PBMCs. These receptors were taken from a woman aged 18-29 years in good health and CMV-seronegative.

This clone turned up a few times. The V gene is TRBV13, the J gene TRBJ2-2, with D unresolved. With 5 bases removed from V and 1 base from J, the gap between germline ends came to 5 bases. From germline, CDR1 is PRHDT and CDR2 FYEKMQ (reference sequence). The CDR3 is made up of 13 amino acids. The CDR3 here is CASSLGNTGELFF. CDR3 coding DNA: TGTGCCAGCAGCCTCGGGAACACCGGGGAGCTGTTTTTT.

J is TRBJ2-7 and V is TRBV6-1, with a weak D call TRBD2 (6 bases). This CDR3 region has 15 residues. V lost 5 bases and J lost 0, with 14 bases in between. CDR1 is MNHNS and CDR2 is SASEGT in the germline V gene. CDR3 nucleotide sequence: TGTGCCAGCAGTCGCGGGATAGCGCGCTCCTACGAGCAGTACTTC. This gives the protein CASSRGIARSYEQYF.

The J gene is TRBJ1-2, the V gene TRBV4-2; 8 bases are shared with TRBD1. V gave up 2 bases and J gave up 7 bases; unmatched junction bases: 6. The CDR3 is 14 residues long. Germline CDR1 LGHNA, CDR2 YNFKEQ. The DNA for the CDR3 is TGTGCCAGCAGCCAACTGGACAGGGAAATTGGCTACACCTTC. This gives the protein CASSQLDREIGYTF.

The chain employs TRBV7-8 and TRBJ1-2, with D unclear. This CDR3 has 16 residues. V was clipped by 1 base and J by 4 bases, with 16 bases between them. Germline CDR1 is SGHVS and CDR2 is FQNEAQ. The CDR3: CASSLVPGRSSYGYTF. The CDR3 nucleotides read TGTGCCAGCAGCTTAGTTCCGGGAAGGTCTTCCTATGGCTACACCTTC.

The chain links TRBV9 to TRBJ2-1, with a tentative D call TRBD2 (6 bases). In germline, CDR1 is SGDLS, CDR2 YYNGEE. V gave up 0 bases and J gave up 4 bases, with 14 bases separating them. The length of the CDR3 is 16 residues. This CDR3 is CASSVVFSGSYNEQFF. DNA for the CDR3: TGTGCCAGCAGCGTAGTGTTCAGCGGGTCATACAATGAGCAGTTCTTC.

DNA of the CDR3: TGCGCCAGCAGCCAAGTCGCTGAGCGGGAATTTGAGCAGTTCTTC. This translates into CASSQVAEREFEQFF. The J gene is TRBJ2-1, the V gene TRBV4-1; 7 positions match TRBD2. The CDR3 runs to 15 residues. The trim removed 1 base at V and 9 bases at J, leaving 9 bases unmatched. Germline values: CDR1 MGHRA, CDR2 YSYEKL.

V usage is TRBV10-3 and J usage is TRBJ1-6; 7 bases align to TRBD1. CDR3 length equals 14 residues. CDR1 is ENHRY, CDR2 SYGVKD, per germline. After removal of 6 bases from V and 9 bases from J, the junction contained 8 bases not matched to a gene. CDR3 residues: CAIRGDRTASPLHF. The DNA of the CDR3 is TGTGCCATCAGGGGGGACAGAACGGCTTCACCCCTCCACTTT.

This rearrangement joins TRBV27 to TRBJ2-7; TRBD1 agrees at 7 bases. The V gene end was trimmed by 6 bases and the J gene end by 3 bases; junction bases not matched to a gene: 2. The CDR3 length is 12 residues. Per the germline V gene, CDR1 is MNHEY and CDR2 is SMNVEV (reference sequence). CDR3 DNA: TGTGCCAGCAGGCGGACAGGCTACGAGCAGTACTTC. This translates into CASRRTGYEQYF.

This clone was detected once. The V and J genes are TRBV6-4 and TRBJ2-6; D call uncertain. This CDR3 is 14 amino acids long. V lost 6 bases, J lost 3 bases, and 9 bases lay in between. CDR1 and CDR2 from the germline V gene are MRHNA and SNTAGT. DNA for the CDR3: TGTGCCAGCAGGAGGCCAGATGGGGCCAACGTCCTGACTTTC. Its translation: CASRRPDGANVLTF.

In this sample, this clone turned up once. The chain uses TRBV7-2 and TRBJ2-5; D is perhaps TRBD1 (6 bases). The V end lost 1 base, the J end lost 4 bases, and 10 bases lay between the germline ends. The CDR3 contains 14 residues. The germline V gene encodes CDR1 SGHTA and CDR2 FQGNSA. The chain's CDR3 is CASSLVSGAETQYF. Here the CDR3 DNA reads TGTGCCAGCAGCTTAGTGTCAGGGGCAGAGACCCAGTACTTC.

J is TRBJ2-4 and V is TRBV4-3; D possibly corresponds to TRBD2 (5 bases). Per germline, CDR1 LGHNA and CDR2 YSLEER. CDR3 length: 16 residues. Trimming removed 2 bases at V and 0 bases at J, with 11 bases between. The CDR3 sequence: CASSQYEGLAKNIQYF. The CDR3 DNA reads as TGCGCCAGCAGCCAATACGAGGGTTTAGCCAAAAACATTCAGTACTTC.

V is TRBV9 and J is TRBJ2-5; D is perhaps TRBD2 (6 bases). V shed 4 bases and J shed 5 bases, with 18 bases lying between them. Germline CDR1 and CDR2: SGDLS and YYNGEE. This CDR3 spans 15 amino acids. The CDR3 spells CASSSRGSGGETQYF. CDR3 sequence (DNA): TGTGCCAGCAGCAGCCGTGGGTCCGGAGGGGAGACCCAGTACTTC.

This clone was found once. This chain uses TRBV29-1 with TRBJ2-3; D call uncertain. The CDR3 covers 14 residues. Deletions cut 7 bases from V and 0 bases from J, with 14 bases between. CDR1 SQVTM and CDR2 ANQGSEA come from the germline V gene. This chain's CDR3 is CSAEGAPSTDTQYF. The DNA for the CDR3 is TGCAGCGCCGAAGGAGCGCCCAGCACAGATACGCAGTATTTT.

This clone was found many times. The V call is TRBV4-2, the J call TRBJ2-3; D remains unclear. There are 17 residues in the CDR3. Germline V gene data show CDR1 as LGHNA and CDR2 as YNFKEQ. With 0 bases removed from V and 0 bases from J, the gap between germline ends came to 13 bases. DNA for the CDR3: TGTGCCAGCAGCCAAGATGTCACAATCTCTAGCACAGATACGCAGTATTTT. Translated: CASSQDVTISSTDTQYF.

The chain combines TRBV6-1 with TRBJ2-1; maybe TRBD1 (6 bases). CDR1 and CDR2 (germline): MNHNS, SASEGT. The CDR3 runs 15 residues. V was clipped by 5 bases and J by 2 bases, with 13 bases between them. The CDR3 DNA reads TGTGCCAGCAGTTTTTGGCAGGGGACCTACAATGAGCAGTTCTTC. Protein product: CASSFWQGTYNEQFF.

This clone has a single count. The chain recombines TRBV6-4 with TRBJ2-5, with a possible D match to TRBD1 (6 bases). The V end lost 5 bases, the J end lost 3 bases, and 16 bases lay between the germline ends. Germline CDR1 reads MRHNA; CDR2 reads SNTAGT. This CDR3 contains 15 residues. CDR3 DNA sequence: TGTGCCAGCAGTTACCTGGACAGTCTGGAAGAGACCCAGTACTTC. Its protein is CASSYLDSLEETQYF.